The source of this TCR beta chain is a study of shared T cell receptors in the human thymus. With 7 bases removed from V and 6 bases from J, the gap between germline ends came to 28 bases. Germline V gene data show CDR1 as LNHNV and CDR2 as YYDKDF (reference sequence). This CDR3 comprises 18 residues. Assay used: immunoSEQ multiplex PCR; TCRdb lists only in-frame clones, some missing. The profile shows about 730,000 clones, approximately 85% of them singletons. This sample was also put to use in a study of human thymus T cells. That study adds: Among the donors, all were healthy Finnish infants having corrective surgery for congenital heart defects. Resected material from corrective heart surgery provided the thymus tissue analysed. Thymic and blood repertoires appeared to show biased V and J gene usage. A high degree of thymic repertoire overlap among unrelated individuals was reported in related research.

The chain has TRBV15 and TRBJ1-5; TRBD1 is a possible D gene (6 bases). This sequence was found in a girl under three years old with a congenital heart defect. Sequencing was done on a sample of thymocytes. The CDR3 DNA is TGTGCCACCAAACGCAGGGGCGATCTAACGATAAAGGTTCAGCCCCAGCATTTT. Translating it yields CATKRRGDLTIKVQPQHF.